Here is one T cell receptor beta chain with its context. Its matching antigen is unknown. The PCR had 60 Vbeta and 13 Jbeta primers. Repertoires were generated with immunoSEQ multiplex PCR, while TCRdb's copy carries only in-frame clones and drops some. The data show about 93,000 clones, with roughly 73% seen just once and about 2.1% held by the top ten. This entry belongs to a study of cytomegalovirus exposure and HLA in healthy donors. Study outcomes and limitations: Listed as cytomegalovirus-associated were approximately 160 TCR beta chains. V- and J-gene trimming of TCR beta was linked (in a later analysis) to a missense DCLRE1C variant.

Specimen: PBMCs. This sequence originates from a boy aged 5-17 years in good health and CMV-seronegative.

The CDR3 loop reads CASTPDTTDEQYF. The CDR3, as DNA: TGTGCCAGCACCCCGGACACGACGGACGAGCAGTACTTC. The V gene is TRBV28, the J gene TRBJ2-7; D might be TRBD1 (5 bases). V was shortened by 7 bases and J by 5 bases, with 15 bases between the two germline ends. CDR1 and CDR2 (germline): MDHEN, SYDVKM. The CDR3 has 13 amino acids.